Shown below are 22 T cell receptor beta chains from a single sample sequenced in a study of cytomegalovirus exposure and HLA in healthy donors. Assay used: immunoSEQ multiplex PCR; TCRdb lists only in-frame clones, some missing. The sample lists approximately 150,000 clones; roughly 90% were seen once. Sequenced: PBMCs. These receptors were taken from a man younger than 30 in good health and CMV-seropositive.

The rearrangement links TRBV29-1 to TRBJ1-1; 7 bases fit TRBD1. The V gene's germline CDR1 is SQVTM and CDR2 ANQGSEA. Trimming cost V 7 bases and J 1 base; bases outside gene matches: 3. This CDR3 has 12 residues. This CDR3 reads CSGWDRNTEAFF. The CDR3 bases are TGCAGCGGGTGGGACAGGAACACTGAAGCTTTCTTT.

This chain links TRBV4-2 with TRBJ2-5; no clear D gene. Trimming shortened V by 0 bases and J by 3 bases, and 17 bases separated the two germline ends. Germline V gives CDR1 LGHNA, CDR2 YNFKEQ. This CDR3 region has 17 residues. For the CDR3, the DNA is TGTGCCAGCAGCCAAGAACCCGGCGACTGGATAGAAGAGACCCAGTACTTC. Translation: CASSQEPGDWIEETQYF.

The genes are TRBV27 and TRBJ2-1, with a possible D match to TRBD2 (6 bases). V was pared by 6 bases and J by 6 bases, with 9 bases between. The germline CDR1 and CDR2 sequences are MNHEY and SMNVEV (reference sequence). The CDR3 covers 12 residues. The DNA of the CDR3 is TGTGCCAGCAGGGGACTTACCAATGAGCAGTTCTTC. This gives the protein CASRGLTNEQFF.

The rearrangement uses TRBV18 and TRBJ1-2, with 8 bases fitting TRBD1. Germline V gives CDR1 KGHSH, CDR2 LQKENI. V shed 4 bases, J shed 4 bases, and the junction held 2 bases outside the gene matches. This CDR3 comprises 13 residues. The CDR3 sequence is CASSLGQGYGYTF. For the CDR3, the DNA is TGTGCCAGCTCACTCGGACAGGGCTATGGCTACACCTTC.

The chain employs TRBV5-1 and TRBJ1-4; D gene ambiguous. This CDR3 has 14 amino acids. Germline V gives CDR1 SGHRS, CDR2 YFSETQ. Trimming stripped 0 bases from V and 8 bases from J, with 11 bases between. CDR3 amino acids: CASSLGGFKEKLFF. The DNA of the CDR3 is TGCGCCAGCAGCTTGGGAGGGTTTAAAGAAAAACTGTTTTTT.

V usage is TRBV19 and J usage is TRBJ2-7; TRBD2 agrees at 7 bases. V dropped 4 bases and J dropped 4; count of bases not matched to a gene: 10. The CDR3 spans 15 residues. Germline assignment: CDR1 LNHDA and CDR2 SQIVND (reference sequence). In nucleotides, the CDR3 is TGTGCCAGTAGTAAGATCCGGCAGGGAGGGTACGAGCAGTACTTC. Its translation: CASSKIRQGGYEQYF.

V is TRBV15 and J is TRBJ2-1, with D possibly being TRBD1 (6 bases). The CDR3 contains 13 residues. Trimming took off 6 bases at V and 4 bases at J, with 10 bases between the two ends. Germline loops: CDR1 LNHNV, CDR2 YYDKDF (reference sequence). CDR3 sequence: CATRQDSYNEQFF. The CDR3 DNA follows: TGTGCCACCAGGCAGGACAGTTACAATGAGCAGTTCTTC. Based on the CDR3 plus reference TRBV15 and TRBJ2-1, the full variable domain is DAMVIQNPRYQVTQFGKPVTLSCSQTLNHNVMYWYQQKSSQAPKLLFHYYDKDFNNEADTPDNFQSRRPNTSFCFLDIRSPGLGDTAMYLCATRQDSYNEQFFGPGTRLTVL.

CDR3 residues: CASSSQEGANTEAFF. The CDR3 DNA is TGCGCCAGCAGCTCGCAGGAGGGGGCAAACACTGAAGCTTTCTTT. The V and J genes are TRBV5-1 and TRBJ1-1; the match to TRBD1 covers 7 bases. V dropped 3 bases and J dropped 2; count of bases not matched to a gene: 7. The germline V gene has CDR1 SGHRS and CDR2 YFSETQ. The CDR3 runs 15 residues. The full variable domain, in which reference TRBV5-1 and TRBJ1-1 provide the parts outside the CDR3, is KAGVTQTPRYLIKTRGQQVTLSCSPISGHRSVSWYQQTPGQGLQFLFEYFSETQRNKGNFPGRFSGRQFSNSRSEMNVSTLELGDSALYLCASSSQEGANTEAFFGQGTRLTVV.

This clone was recorded only once. The J gene is TRBJ2-1, the V gene TRBV14; 7 bases fit TRBD1. Germline trimming cut 2 bases from V and 8 bases from J; bases unmatched to any gene: 3. CDR1 and CDR2 (germline): SGHDN, FVKESK. The CDR3 is 13 residues long. Here the CDR3 DNA reads TGTGCCAGCAGCCAACTTCAGGGGGATGAGCAGTTCTTC. Translation gives CASSQLQGDEQFF. The complete variable domain, with remaining parts taken from reference TRBV14 and TRBJ2-1, reads EAGVTQFPSHSVIEKGQTVTLRCDPISGHDNLYWYRRVMGKEIKFLLHFVKESKQDESGMPNNRFLAERTGGTYSTLKVQPAELEDSGVYFCASSQLQGDEQFFGPGTRLTVL.

V usage is TRBV6-1 and J usage is TRBJ1-2, with D tentatively TRBD1 (6 bases). This CDR3 spans 15 amino acids. Germline values: CDR1 MNHNS, CDR2 SASEGT. The V end lost 1 base, the J end lost 6 bases, and 15 bases lay between the germline ends. This CDR3 reads CASSEGGPGDDGYTF. In nucleotides, the CDR3 is TGTGCCAGCAGTGAAGGAGGTCCAGGGGACGATGGCTACACCTTC.

The sample holds a few counts of this clone. This chain joins TRBV10-3 and TRBJ1-2, with 7 positions matching TRBD1. The CDR3 runs to 16 residues. CDR1 is ENHRY, CDR2 SYGVKD, per germline. With 8 bases clipped from V and 5 bases from J, the junction kept 17 bases outside the gene matches. CDR3 loop: CAIRPYETGSAYGYTF. The DNA for the CDR3 is TGTGCCATCCGGCCTTACGAGACAGGGTCTGCGTATGGCTACACCTTC.

V and J are TRBV28 and TRBJ1-5; D unresolved. CDR3 length: 15 residues. Looked up from germline, CDR1 is MDHEN and CDR2 is SYDVKM. V gave up 6 bases and J gave up 5 bases, with 17 bases separating them. CDR3 amino acids: CASSMSFFGDQPQHF. For the CDR3, the DNA is TGTGCCAGCAGCATGTCTTTCTTCGGAGATCAGCCCCAGCATTTT.

The rearrangement uses TRBV6-1 and TRBJ1-5, with 8 bases that match TRBD1. Germline CDR1 MNHNS, CDR2 SASEGT. V lost 4 bases to trimming and J lost 2 bases; unmatched junction nucleotides: 4. The CDR3 totals 15 residues. The DNA of the CDR3 is TGTGCCAGCAGTGTGGAGACAGGGGGCAATCAGCCCCAGCATTTT. Translating gives CASSVETGGNQPQHF.

J is TRBJ2-1 and V is TRBV14; 10 nucleotides agree with TRBD2. CDR3 length: 16 residues. The ends lost 6 bases at V and 7 bases at J; junction bases unmatched: 12. Per germline, CDR1 SGHDN and CDR2 FVKESK. CDR3 sequence (DNA): TGTGCCAGCAGGAGAACCGGGACTAGCGTCACTAATGAGCAGTTCTTC. Its protein product is CASRRTGTSVTNEQFF.

The chain has TRBV13 and TRBJ2-1; 10 nucleotides agree with TRBD2. V shed 5 bases, J shed 8 bases, and the junction held 12 bases outside the gene matches. Germline V lookup: CDR1 PRHDT, CDR2 FYEKMQ (reference sequence). The CDR3 sequence is 16 residues long. CDR3: CASSPIPGLALDEQFF. In DNA form, the CDR3 reads TGTGCCAGCAGCCCCATTCCGGGACTAGCGTTAGATGAGCAGTTCTTC.

V gene TRBV30 combines with J gene TRBJ1-2; tentative D call: TRBD1 (5 bases). V lost 3 bases to trimming and J lost 2 bases, with 13 bases between them. From germline, CDR1 is GTSNPN and CDR2 SVGIG (reference sequence). The CDR3 is 14 amino acids. The CDR3: CAWRGKGKNYGYTF. CDR3 sequence (DNA): TGTGCCTGGAGGGGGAAGGGGAAGAACTATGGCTACACCTTC.

The rearrangement links TRBV7-2 to TRBJ2-6; maybe TRBD1 (6 bases). The germline V gene encodes CDR1 SGHTA and CDR2 FQGNSA. V shed 2 bases and J shed 4 bases, with 12 bases lying between them. CDR3 size: 16 residues. The CDR3 DNA is TGTGCCAGCAGCTTAACATCCCAGGGGGGGGCCAACGTCCTGACTTTC. This encodes CASSLTSQGGANVLTF.

This chain connects TRBV27 to TRBJ2-1, with TRBD2 matching over 7 bases. The CDR3 consists of 16 residues. V was pared by 5 bases and J by 0 bases, with 7 bases of the junction left unmatched. Germline CDR1 and CDR2: MNHEY and SMNVEV (reference sequence). The CDR3 sequence is CASSPIAGSSYNEQFF. The CDR3 DNA reads as TGTGCCAGCAGTCCCATAGCGGGTAGCTCCTACAATGAGCAGTTCTTC.

The chain carries TRBV18 and TRBJ2-7, with D perhaps matching TRBD1 (5 bases). The V end was cut by 1 base, the J end by 7 bases, with 14 bases between. Germline V gives CDR1 KGHSH, CDR2 LQKENI. CDR3 length equals 14 residues. This CDR3 is CASSPRVGEQEQYF. The DNA for the CDR3 is TGTGCCAGCTCACCACGGGTAGGGGAACAAGAGCAGTACTTC.

This rearrangement joins TRBV9 to TRBJ2-5; TRBD2 matches at 11 bases. The trim removed 2 bases at V and 5 bases at J, leaving 5 bases unmatched. The CDR3 loop spans 15 amino acids. Germline V gene lookup returns CDR1 SGDLS and CDR2 YYNGEE. The CDR3 sequence: CASSVTSGAGETQYF. DNA for the CDR3: TGTGCCAGCAGCGTGACTAGCGGGGCCGGGGAGACCCAGTACTTC.

This clone was found a few times. The V call is TRBV6-5, the J call TRBJ1-1, with 8 nucleotides matching TRBD1. Germline V lookup: CDR1 MNHEY, CDR2 SVGAGI. This CDR3 comprises 14 residues. The junction had 12 bases not matched to a gene; V was cut back by 4 bases and J by 11 bases. The CDR3 DNA follows: TGTGCCAGCAGTTCAACTAGATTGGGGGACAGGGCTTTCTTT. Protein product: CASSSTRLGDRAFF.

The gene calls are TRBV4-1 and TRBJ1-1, with D unclear. The germline CDR1 and CDR2 sequences are MGHRA and YSYEKL. Trimming took 4 bases from V and 10 from J, leaving 13 bases between them. The CDR3 consists of 12 residues. CDR3 coding DNA: TGCGCCAGCAGCCGGGGAGGGTACGGAGCTTTCTTT. Residues: CASSRGGYGAFF.